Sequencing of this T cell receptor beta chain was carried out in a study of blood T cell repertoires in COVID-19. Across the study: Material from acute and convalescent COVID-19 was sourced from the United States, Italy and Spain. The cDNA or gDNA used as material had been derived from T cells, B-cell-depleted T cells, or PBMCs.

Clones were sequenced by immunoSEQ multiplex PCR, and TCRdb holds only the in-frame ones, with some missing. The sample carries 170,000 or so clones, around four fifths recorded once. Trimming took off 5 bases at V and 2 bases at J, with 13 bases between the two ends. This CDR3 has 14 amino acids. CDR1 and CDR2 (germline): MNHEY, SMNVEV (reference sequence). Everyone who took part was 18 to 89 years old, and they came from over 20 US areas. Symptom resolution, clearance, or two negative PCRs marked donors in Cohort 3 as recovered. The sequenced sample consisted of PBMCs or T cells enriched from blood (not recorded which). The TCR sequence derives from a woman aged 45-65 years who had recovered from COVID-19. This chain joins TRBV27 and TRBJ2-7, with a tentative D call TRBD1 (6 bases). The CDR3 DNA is TGTGCCAGCAGTGCCCATGACAGGACCTACGAGCAGTACTTC. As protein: CASSAHDRTYEQYF.